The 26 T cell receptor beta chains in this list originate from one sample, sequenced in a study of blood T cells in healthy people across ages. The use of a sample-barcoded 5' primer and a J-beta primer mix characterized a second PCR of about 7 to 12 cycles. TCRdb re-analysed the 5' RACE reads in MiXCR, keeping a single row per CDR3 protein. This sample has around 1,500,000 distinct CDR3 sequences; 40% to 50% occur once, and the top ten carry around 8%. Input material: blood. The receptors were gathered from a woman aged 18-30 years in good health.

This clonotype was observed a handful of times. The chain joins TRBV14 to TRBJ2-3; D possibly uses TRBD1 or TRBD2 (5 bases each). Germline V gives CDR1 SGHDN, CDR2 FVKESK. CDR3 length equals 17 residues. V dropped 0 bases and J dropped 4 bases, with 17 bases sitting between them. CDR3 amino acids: CASSQDPVGLRADTQYF. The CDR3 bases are TGTGCCAGCAGCCAAGATCCCGTCGGACTCAGGGCAGATACGCAGTATTTT.

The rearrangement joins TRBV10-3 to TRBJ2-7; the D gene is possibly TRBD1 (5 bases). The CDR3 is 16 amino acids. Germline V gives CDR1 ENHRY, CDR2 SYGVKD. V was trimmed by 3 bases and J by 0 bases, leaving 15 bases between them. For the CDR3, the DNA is TGTGCCATCAGTGACAAAGGGGAAACCAGCTCCTACGAGCAGTACTTC. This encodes CAISDKGETSSYEQYF.

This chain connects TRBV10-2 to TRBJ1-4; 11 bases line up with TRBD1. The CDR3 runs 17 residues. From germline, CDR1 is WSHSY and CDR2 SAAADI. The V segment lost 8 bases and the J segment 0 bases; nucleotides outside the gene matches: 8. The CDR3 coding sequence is TGCGCCAGCGGGACGGACAGGGGGCCTGCAACTAATGAAAAACTGTTTTTT. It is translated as CASGTDRGPATNEKLFF.

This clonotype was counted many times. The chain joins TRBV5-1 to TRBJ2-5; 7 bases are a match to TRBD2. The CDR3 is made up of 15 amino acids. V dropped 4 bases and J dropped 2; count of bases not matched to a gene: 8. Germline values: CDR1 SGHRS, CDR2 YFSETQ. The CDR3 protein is CASSGGDYGQETQYF. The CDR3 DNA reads TGCGCCAGCAGCGGGGGGGACTACGGACAAGAGACCCAGTACTTC.

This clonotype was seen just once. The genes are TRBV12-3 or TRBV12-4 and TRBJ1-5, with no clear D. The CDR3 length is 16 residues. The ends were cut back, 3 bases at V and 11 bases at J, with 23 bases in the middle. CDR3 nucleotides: TGTGCCAGCAGTTTCAGTGGGGATCATAAGGAACAGTCCCAGCATTTT. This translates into CASSFSGDHKEQSQHF.

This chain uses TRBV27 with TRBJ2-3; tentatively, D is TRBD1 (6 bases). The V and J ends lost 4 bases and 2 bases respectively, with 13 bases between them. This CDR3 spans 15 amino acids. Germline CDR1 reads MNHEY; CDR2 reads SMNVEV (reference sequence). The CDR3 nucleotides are TGTGCCAGCAGTTCGACAGGTCGAACCACAGATACGCAGTATTTT. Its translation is CASSSTGRTTDTQYF.

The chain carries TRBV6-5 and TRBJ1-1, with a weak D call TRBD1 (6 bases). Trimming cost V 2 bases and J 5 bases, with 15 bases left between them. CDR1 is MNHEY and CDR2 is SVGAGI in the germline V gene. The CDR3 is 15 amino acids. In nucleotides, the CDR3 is TGTGCCAGCAGTTACAGCGGGGGGCAAGGAACTGAAGCTTTCTTT. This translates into CASSYSGGQGTEAFF.

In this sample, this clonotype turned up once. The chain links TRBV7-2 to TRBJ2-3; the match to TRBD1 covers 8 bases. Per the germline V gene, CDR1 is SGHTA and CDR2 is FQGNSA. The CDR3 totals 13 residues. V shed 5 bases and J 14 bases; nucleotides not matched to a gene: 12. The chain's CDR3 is CASSPQEGTGAYF. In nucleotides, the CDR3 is TGTGCCAGCAGCCCCCAAGAGGGGACAGGCGCGTATTTT.

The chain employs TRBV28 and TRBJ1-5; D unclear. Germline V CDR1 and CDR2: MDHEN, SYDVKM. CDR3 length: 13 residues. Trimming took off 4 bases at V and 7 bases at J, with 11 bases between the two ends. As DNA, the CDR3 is TGTGCCAGCAGTTGGATCAGCTTCCAGCCCCAGCATTTT. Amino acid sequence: CASSWISFQPQHF.

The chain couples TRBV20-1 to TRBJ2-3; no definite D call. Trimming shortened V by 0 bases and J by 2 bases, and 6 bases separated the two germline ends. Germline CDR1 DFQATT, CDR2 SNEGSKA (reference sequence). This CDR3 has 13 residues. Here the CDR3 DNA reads TGCAGTGCTAGAGACCGCCCCACAGATACGCAGTATTTT. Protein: CSARDRPTDTQYF.

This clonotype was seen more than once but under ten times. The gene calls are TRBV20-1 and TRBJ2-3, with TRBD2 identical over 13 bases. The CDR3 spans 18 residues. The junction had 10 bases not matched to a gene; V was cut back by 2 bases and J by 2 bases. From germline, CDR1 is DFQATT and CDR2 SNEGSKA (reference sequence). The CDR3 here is CSARQLAGGGIDTDTQYF. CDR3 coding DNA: TGCAGTGCTAGACAACTAGCGGGAGGGGGCATAGACACAGATACGCAGTATTTT.

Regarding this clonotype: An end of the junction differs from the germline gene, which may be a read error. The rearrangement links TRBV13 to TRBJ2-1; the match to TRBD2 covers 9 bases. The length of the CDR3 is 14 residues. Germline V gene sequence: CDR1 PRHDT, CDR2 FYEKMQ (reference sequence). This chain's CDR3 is CVSSPKREANEQFF. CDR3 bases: TGTGTCAGCAGCCCCAAGCGGGAGGCTAATGAGCAGTTCTTC.

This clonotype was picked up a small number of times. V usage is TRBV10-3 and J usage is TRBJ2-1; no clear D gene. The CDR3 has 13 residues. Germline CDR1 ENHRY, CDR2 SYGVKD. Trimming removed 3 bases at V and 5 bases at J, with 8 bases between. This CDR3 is CAISEALNNEQFF. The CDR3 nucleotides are TGTGCCATCAGTGAAGCCCTTAACAATGAGCAGTTCTTC.

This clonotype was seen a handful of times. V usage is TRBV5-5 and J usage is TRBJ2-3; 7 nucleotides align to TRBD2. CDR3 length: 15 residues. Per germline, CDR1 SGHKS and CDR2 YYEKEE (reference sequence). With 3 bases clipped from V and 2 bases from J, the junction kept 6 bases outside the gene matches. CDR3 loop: CASSSWEGYTDTQYF. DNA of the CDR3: TGTGCCAGCAGCTCCTGGGAGGGGTACACAGATACGCAGTATTTT.

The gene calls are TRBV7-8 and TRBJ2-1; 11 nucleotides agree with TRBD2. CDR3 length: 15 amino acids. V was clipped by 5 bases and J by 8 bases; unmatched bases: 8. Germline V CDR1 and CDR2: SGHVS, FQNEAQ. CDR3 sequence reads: CASSTLAGGSYEQFF. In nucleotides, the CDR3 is TGTGCCAGCAGCACGCTAGCGGGGGGTAGTTATGAGCAGTTCTTC.

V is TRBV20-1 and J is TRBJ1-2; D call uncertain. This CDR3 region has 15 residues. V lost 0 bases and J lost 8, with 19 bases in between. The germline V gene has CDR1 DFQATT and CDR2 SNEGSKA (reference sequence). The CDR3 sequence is CSARDFLSGSMGYTF. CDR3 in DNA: TGCAGTGCTAGAGATTTTTTATCGGGTTCGATGGGCTACACCTTC.

For the CDR3, the DNA is TGTGCCAGCAGTGCCTCCGGAGGCCTCGGGGGAGATACGCAGTATTTT. Translation: CASSASGGLGGDTQYF. The V gene is TRBV6-1, the J gene TRBJ2-3, with D possibly matching TRBD2 (6 bases). V was cut by 4 bases and J by 5 bases, with 19 bases left in between. The CDR3 contains 16 residues. CDR1 is MNHNS and CDR2 is SASEGT in the germline V gene.

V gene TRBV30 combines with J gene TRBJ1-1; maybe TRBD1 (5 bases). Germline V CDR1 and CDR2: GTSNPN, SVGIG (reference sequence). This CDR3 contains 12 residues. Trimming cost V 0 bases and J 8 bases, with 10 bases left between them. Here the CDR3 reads CAWSVQYREAFF. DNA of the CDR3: TGTGCCTGGAGTGTACAGTACAGGGAAGCTTTCTTT. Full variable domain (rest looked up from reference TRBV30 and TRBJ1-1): SQTIHQWPATLVQPVGSPLSLECTVEGTSNPNLYWYRQAAGRGLQLLFYSVGIGQISSEVPQNLSASRPQDRQFILSSKKLLLSDSGFYLCAWSVQYREAFFGQGTRLTVV.

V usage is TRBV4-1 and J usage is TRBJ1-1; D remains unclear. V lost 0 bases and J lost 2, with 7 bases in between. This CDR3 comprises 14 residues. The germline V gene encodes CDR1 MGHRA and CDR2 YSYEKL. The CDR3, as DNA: TGCGCCAGCAGCCAAGATAACGACAACACTGAAGCTTTCTTT. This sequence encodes CASSQDNDNTEAFF.

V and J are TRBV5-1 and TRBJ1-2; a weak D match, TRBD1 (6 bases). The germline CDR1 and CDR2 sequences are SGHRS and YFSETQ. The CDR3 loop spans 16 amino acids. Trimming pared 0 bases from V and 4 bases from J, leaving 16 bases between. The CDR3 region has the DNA TGCGCCAGCAGCTTGGGAGACCGGGACAACTGCTATGGCTACACCTTC. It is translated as CASSLGDRDNCYGYTF.

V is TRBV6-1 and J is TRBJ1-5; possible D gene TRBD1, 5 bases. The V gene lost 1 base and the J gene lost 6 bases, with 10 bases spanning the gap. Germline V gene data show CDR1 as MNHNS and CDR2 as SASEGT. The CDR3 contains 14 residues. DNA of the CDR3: TGTGCCAGCAGTGAAGAGACAAGGGGTCAGCCCCAGCATTTT. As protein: CASSEETRGQPQHF.

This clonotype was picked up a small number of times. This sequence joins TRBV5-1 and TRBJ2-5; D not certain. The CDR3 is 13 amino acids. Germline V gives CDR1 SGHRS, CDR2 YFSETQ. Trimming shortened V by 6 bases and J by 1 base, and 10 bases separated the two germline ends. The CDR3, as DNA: TGCGCCAGCATGGCGAATGGCCAAGAGACCCAGTACTTC. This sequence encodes CASMANGQETQYF.

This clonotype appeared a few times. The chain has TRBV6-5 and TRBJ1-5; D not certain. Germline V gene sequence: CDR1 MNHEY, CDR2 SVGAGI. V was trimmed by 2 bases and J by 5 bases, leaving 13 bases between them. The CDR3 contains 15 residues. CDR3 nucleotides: TGTGCCAGCAGTTACGGCGGGGTAGGTGATCAGCCCCAGCATTTT. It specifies CASSYGGVGDQPQHF.

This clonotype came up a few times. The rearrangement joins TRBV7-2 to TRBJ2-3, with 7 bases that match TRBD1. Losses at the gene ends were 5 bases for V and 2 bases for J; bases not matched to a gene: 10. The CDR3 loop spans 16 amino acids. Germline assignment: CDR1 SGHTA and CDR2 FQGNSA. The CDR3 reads CASSIRQGFNTDTQYF. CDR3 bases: TGTGCCAGCAGCATCAGACAGGGTTTTAACACAGATACGCAGTATTTT. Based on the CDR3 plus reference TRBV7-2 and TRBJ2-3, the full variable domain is GAGVSQSPSNKVTEKGKDVELRCDPISGHTALYWYRQSLGQGLEFLIYFQGNSAPDKSGLPSDRFSAERTGGSVSTLTIQRTQQEDSAVYLCASSIRQGFNTDTQYFGPGTRLTVL.

The CDR3 loop is CAWSVGTGTEAFF. The DNA for the CDR3 is TGTGCCTGGAGTGTAGGGACAGGGACTGAAGCTTTCTTT. V and J are TRBV30 and TRBJ1-1; TRBD1 matches at 9 bases. This CDR3 contains 13 residues. Germline values: CDR1 GTSNPN, CDR2 SVGIG (reference sequence). After removal of 0 bases from V and 5 bases from J, the junction contained 1 base not matched to a gene.

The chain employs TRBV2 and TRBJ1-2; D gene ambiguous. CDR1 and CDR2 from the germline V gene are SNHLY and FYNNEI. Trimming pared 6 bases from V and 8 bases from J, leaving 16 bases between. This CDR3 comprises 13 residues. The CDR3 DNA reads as TGTGCCAGCAGGGTAGGACTGGACTTGGGCTACACCTTC. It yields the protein CASRVGLDLGYTF. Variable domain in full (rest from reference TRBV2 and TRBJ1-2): EPEVTQTPSHQVTQMGQEVILRCVPISNHLYFYWYRQILGQKVEFLVSFYNNEISEKSEIFDDQFSVERPDGSNFTLKIRSTKLEDSAMYFCASRVGLDLGYTFGSGTRLTVV.